Following are 25 T cell receptor beta chains from one sample sequenced in a study of T cell responses to AZD1222 COVID-19 vaccine. Libraries were prepared by immunoSEQ multiplex PCR; TCRdb keeps only in-frame clonotypes and omits some of them. Of some 180,000 clones listed, approximately 92% are singletons. The starting material was peripheral blood, obtained on day 0 of AZD1222 vaccination. These receptors originate from an adult in good health.

The rearrangement links TRBV10-2 to TRBJ1-1; possible D gene TRBD1, 6 bases. Germline V CDR1 and CDR2: WSHSY, SAAADI. CDR3 length: 13 residues. V lost 8 bases and J lost 1, with 11 bases in between. CDR3 in DNA: TGCGCCAGCGTTGGACAGCCGAACACTGAAGCTTTCTTT. The encoded protein is CASVGQPNTEAFF.

The rearrangement links TRBV18 to TRBJ2-3; D unresolved. V was cut by 3 bases and J by 7 bases, with 14 bases left in between. Per the germline V gene, CDR1 is KGHSH and CDR2 is LQKENI. This CDR3 contains 14 residues. This CDR3 is CASSPTDGAYTQYF. DNA for the CDR3: TGTGCCAGCTCACCTACAGACGGCGCGTATACGCAGTATTTT. Supplemented by reference TRBV18 and TRBJ2-3, the full variable domain reads NAGVMQNPRHLVRRRGQEARLRCSPMKGHSHVYWYRQLPEEGLKFMVYLQKENIIDESGMPKERFSAEFPKEGPSILRIQQVVRGDSAAYFCASSPTDGAYTQYFGPGTRLTVL.

The chain couples TRBV11-2 to TRBJ2-5; 7 nucleotides align to TRBD1. The CDR3 is made up of 14 amino acids. With 3 bases clipped from V and 5 bases from J, the junction kept 6 bases outside the gene matches. The germline CDR1 and CDR2 sequences are SGHAT and FQNNGV. CDR3 sequence reads: CASSLYRGGETQYF. CDR3 DNA: TGTGCCAGCAGCTTGTACAGGGGCGGGGAGACCCAGTACTTC.

J is TRBJ2-7 and V is TRBV6-6, with D uncertain. V lost 6 bases to trimming and J lost 0 bases, with 12 bases between them. Germline assignment: CDR1 MNHNY and CDR2 SVGAGI (reference sequence). This CDR3 comprises 14 residues. CDR3 sequence: CASSPDLSSYEQYF. The CDR3 nucleotides read TGTGCCAGCAGCCCGGACCTTAGCTCCTACGAGCAGTACTTC.

The J gene is TRBJ2-1, the V gene TRBV5-1; TRBD2 might be the D (5 bases). V was cut by 4 bases and J by 0 bases, with 11 bases left in between. CDR1 is SGHRS, CDR2 YFSETQ, per germline. The CDR3 runs to 15 residues. DNA for the CDR3: TGCGCCAGCAGCCGGGATAAGAGCTCCTACAATGAGCAGTTCTTC. Protein product: CASSRDKSSYNEQFF.

The chain recombines TRBV25-1 with TRBJ2-5; D gene unclear. Germline CDR1 is MGHDK and CDR2 is SYGVNS. Between the trimmed V and J ends, which lost 5 bases and 1 base, there was a span of 17 bases. This CDR3 has 16 residues. CDR3 residues: CASSSFRTNAQETQYF. The CDR3 DNA reads TGTGCCAGCAGTTCTTTTCGGACCAACGCCCAAGAGACCCAGTACTTC. Variable domain in full (rest from reference TRBV25-1 and TRBJ2-5): EADIYQTPRYLVIGTGKKITLECSQTMGHDKMYWYQQDPGMELHLIHYSYGVNSTEKGDLSSESTVSRIRTEHFPLTLESARPSHTSQYLCASSSFRTNAQETQYFGPGTRLLVL.

The rearrangement uses TRBV15 and TRBJ1-5; D is unclear. V was pared by 1 base and J by 8 bases, with 15 bases between. The CDR3 totals 15 residues. CDR1 is LNHNV, CDR2 YYDKDF, per germline (reference sequence). This chain's CDR3 is CATSRVGSNVKPQHF. For the CDR3, the DNA is TGTGCCACCAGCAGAGTGGGCTCCAATGTAAAGCCCCAGCATTTT.

The chain has TRBV19 and TRBJ1-5; D perhaps matches TRBD1 (6 bases). V was pared by 6 bases and J by 3 bases, with 15 bases between. This CDR3 has 15 residues. Germline V lookup: CDR1 LNHDA, CDR2 SQIVND (reference sequence). The chain's CDR3 is CASRIDRSLNQPQHF. As DNA, the CDR3 is TGTGCCAGTAGGATCGACAGGAGCCTCAATCAGCCCCAGCATTTT.

The rearrangement links TRBV4-1 to TRBJ1-2; TRBD1 aligns across 7 bases. This CDR3 comprises 14 residues. V trimming: 5 bases; J trimming: 5 bases; junction bases outside the gene matches: 8. Germline loops: CDR1 MGHRA, CDR2 YSYEKL. This CDR3 reads CASSGRDRDYGYTF. For the CDR3, the DNA is TGCGCCAGCAGCGGCCGGGACAGAGATTATGGCTACACCTTC.

This sequence joins TRBV20-1 and TRBJ2-5, with no clear D. Germline assignment: CDR1 DFQATT and CDR2 SNEGSKA (reference sequence). The CDR3 covers 10 residues. CDR3 region: CTPIQETQYF. DNA of the CDR3: TGCACTCCCATCCAAGAGACCCAGTACTTC.

This chain joins TRBV19 and TRBJ1-4, with D tentatively TRBD1 (6 bases). The CDR3 runs to 15 residues. The V end was cut by 6 bases, the J end by 9 bases, with 20 bases between. Germline CDR1 and CDR2: LNHDA and SQIVND (reference sequence). The CDR3 DNA reads as TGTGCCAGTAGCCCCCTTAACACCGGACAGCAAAAACTGTTTTTT. Protein sequence: CASSPLNTGQQKLFF. Full variable domain (missing parts from reference TRBV19 and TRBJ1-4): DGGITQSPKYLFRKEGQNVTLSCEQNLNHDAMYWYRQDPGQGLRLIYYSQIVNDFQKGDIAEGYSVSREKKESFPLTVTSAQKNPTAFYLCASSPLNTGQQKLFFGSGTQLSVL.

The chain uses TRBV20-1 and TRBJ1-1; possible D gene TRBD1, 6 bases. This CDR3 spans 11 amino acids. Deletions cut 6 bases from V and 10 bases from J, with 15 bases between. Germline lookup yields CDR1 DFQATT and CDR2 SNEGSKA (reference sequence). CDR3 amino acids: CSAGLTGIAFF. CDR3 DNA sequence: TGCAGTGCCGGATTAACAGGGATAGCTTTCTTT.

This chain connects TRBV4-1 to TRBJ2-1; a weak D match, TRBD2 (6 bases). Germline CDR1 and CDR2: MGHRA and YSYEKL. The CDR3 contains 16 residues. V lost 0 bases to trimming and J lost 9 bases, with 18 bases between them. Here the CDR3 reads CASSQDLTATAGEQFF. CDR3 nucleotide sequence: TGCGCCAGCAGCCAAGACCTAACCGCTACAGCGGGTGAGCAGTTCTTC.

CDR3 loop: CASSWTRQVEKLFF. CDR3 DNA: TGTGCCAGCAGTTGGACAAGACAGGTTGAAAAACTGTTTTTT. The V and J genes are TRBV6-2 or TRBV6-3 and TRBJ1-4, with D maybe TRBD1 (6 bases). The length of the CDR3 is 14 residues. V dropped 4 bases and J dropped 7 bases, with 13 bases sitting between them. CDR1 and CDR2 (germline): MNHEY, SVGEGT.

V gene TRBV7-2 combines with J gene TRBJ1-5; D may be TRBD1 (5 bases). Per germline, CDR1 SGHTA and CDR2 FQGNSA. V shed 3 bases and J shed 4 bases, with 19 bases lying between them. The CDR3 totals 17 residues. CDR3 in DNA: TGTGCCAGCAGCTTTGGTGGGGGATCGTCTGGAAATCAGCCCCAGCATTTT. This sequence encodes CASSFGGGSSGNQPQHF.

The chain is built from TRBV12-5 and TRBJ2-1, with TRBD1 as a possible D gene (5 bases). Germline V CDR1 and CDR2: LGHNT, FRNRAP. This CDR3 region has 15 residues. The V and J ends lost 2 bases and 6 bases respectively, with 14 bases between them. CDR3 bases: TGTGCTAGTGGTTTGTCGCTAGGGGATACCAATGAGCAGTTCTTC. It yields the protein CASGLSLGDTNEQFF.

The chain has TRBV30 and TRBJ1-5; D gene ambiguous. Trimming pared 4 bases from V and 2 bases from J, leaving 12 bases between. The CDR3 contains 14 residues. From germline, CDR1 is GTSNPN and CDR2 SVGIG (reference sequence). The CDR3, as DNA: TGTGCCTGGACCAAGCGGGCCGGCAATCAGCCCCAGCATTTT. It codes for CAWTKRAGNQPQHF.

The genes are TRBV10-1 and TRBJ1-2; 11 bases fit TRBD1. The junction had 4 bases not matched to a gene; V was cut back by 5 bases and J by 5 bases. Looked up from germline, CDR1 is WNHNN and CDR2 is SYGVQD (reference sequence). The CDR3 covers 14 residues. CDR3 amino acids: CASSYGTGGYGYTF. The CDR3 DNA reads as TGCGCCAGCAGTTACGGGACAGGGGGATATGGCTACACCTTC.

The genes are TRBV29-1 and TRBJ2-2; D might be TRBD1 (6 bases). The germline gives CDR1 SQVTM, CDR2 ANQGSEA. V was trimmed by 4 bases and J by 5 bases, leaving 11 bases between them. This CDR3 has 13 residues. CDR3 region: CSVVQGLTGELFF. CDR3 coding DNA: TGCAGCGTTGTCCAGGGGTTAACCGGGGAGCTGTTTTTT.

J is TRBJ1-2 and V is TRBV29-1; D gene unclear. The CDR3 contains 12 residues. V lost 4 bases to trimming and J lost 5 bases, with 11 bases between them. Germline loops: CDR1 SQVTM, CDR2 ANQGSEA. The CDR3 DNA sequence: TGCAGCGTTGCTCCGGATGAGTATGGCTACACCTTC. Amino acid sequence: CSVAPDEYGYTF.

V and J are TRBV6-1 and TRBJ2-7, with D hard to call. This CDR3 region has 12 residues. Germline V gene data show CDR1 as MNHNS and CDR2 as SASEGT. Trimming pared 3 bases from V and 7 bases from J, leaving 10 bases between. This chain's CDR3 is CASSDPGREQYF. The CDR3 bases are TGTGCCAGCAGTGACCCCGGCCGGGAGCAGTACTTC.

The V gene is TRBV12-5, the J gene TRBJ1-2; 8 positions match TRBD1. Germline trimming cut 6 bases from V and 2 bases from J; bases unmatched to any gene: 14. This CDR3 spans 17 amino acids. Germline values: CDR1 LGHNT, CDR2 FRNRAP. As DNA, the CDR3 is TGTGCTAGTGGCCCAGGCAGGGGGCAACTATCCAACTATGGCTACACCTTC. Encoded protein: CASGPGRGQLSNYGYTF.

The chain has TRBV5-1 and TRBJ2-5; 7 nucleotides match TRBD1. This CDR3 spans 14 amino acids. V dropped 4 bases and J dropped 4; count of bases not matched to a gene: 7. Germline CDR1 reads SGHRS; CDR2 reads YFSETQ. The CDR3 is CASSPSTGLETQYF. The CDR3 nucleotides are TGCGCCAGCAGCCCATCGACAGGGTTAGAGACCCAGTACTTC.

The chain carries TRBV7-2 and TRBJ2-5; D is ambiguous. Germline V lookup: CDR1 SGHTA, CDR2 FQGNSA. CDR3 length equals 13 residues. The V and J ends lost 0 bases and 4 bases respectively, with 6 bases between them. The CDR3 sequence: CASSLALLETQYF. The CDR3 DNA is TGTGCCAGCAGCTTAGCCCTTTTAGAGACCCAGTACTTC.

DNA for the CDR3: TGTGCCAGTAGTCTCGACAGGGGCACTGAAGCTTTCTTT. It specifies CASSLDRGTEAFF. The chain recombines TRBV19 with TRBJ1-1, with 8 bases that match TRBD1. V dropped 5 bases and J dropped 4; count of bases not matched to a gene: 3. There are 13 residues in the CDR3. Germline values: CDR1 LNHDA, CDR2 SQIVND (reference sequence).